This T cell receptor (beta chain) was captured in a study of T cell responses to AZD1222 COVID-19 vaccine (dated by TCRdb to the early 2020s). Concerning the study at large: TCR sequencing was performed for about 250 trial participants, of whom about 200 were given two doses of AZD1222 and about 25 were given two doses of MenACWY control vaccine. Enrollment into the trials was organized by age into subgroups of 18-55, 56-69 and 70-plus years, and those subgroups contained roughly 150, 30 and 60 TCR-sequenced participants, respectively. General study outcomes and caveats: Epitopes outside the regions mutated in the B.1.351 and B.1.1.7 variants were reportedly recognized by nearly half of the unique spike-specific TCRs. No day 14 peak-response samples were available, so repertoires were characterized only after the peak T cell response. Spike-specific TCR breadth and depth rose significantly after two AZD1222 doses compared with day 0 and with MenACWY recipients. Most participants were white British and females outnumbered males, and the authors suggested that clonal diversity may have been underestimated. The 56-69-year group was small, and its depth increase did not reach significance, likely because of low power. CD4 TCRs associated with the vaccine covered the entire spike protein, and the dominant responses were in regions 160-218 and 743-854. Conclusions about previously exposed vaccinees were limited because only five to seven AZD1222 recipients were SARS-CoV-2 seropositive at baseline.

At the junction V is shortened by 4 bases and J by 6 bases; bases outside the gene matches: 9. Including cysteine and phenylalanine, the CDR3 has 15 amino acids. This entry keeps only the CDR3 DNA: 45 bases, framed from base 1. CDR1 is given as SNHLY and CDR2 as FYNNEI, both from the germline V gene. Points on this clone: Its antigen remains undetermined. Nothing much larger sits one base from this clone, and base qualities are not available.

The time point label of this sample denotes: baseline before first vaccination. This specimen's treatment or condition label, interpreted: meningococcal conjugate vaccine given as trial control. Vaccinee samples were obtained from the UK trials COV001 and COV002, which included a single-blind randomized controlled phase 2/3 trial of AZD1222 (ChAdOx1 nCoV-19) in healthy adults. For TCRbeta chain sequencing, PBMC samples were collected from trial participants at day 0 and at day 28 after the second dose. The CDR3 regions of human TCRbeta chains were subjected to immunosequencing. For the original study's pipeline: Repertoire TCRs were matched against a reference library of SARS-CoV-2-specific TCRs generated with the MIRA antigen-specificity platform. Breadth meant the fraction of unique TCRs that were SARS-CoV-2-associated, whereas depth meant the fraction of total T cells that were SARS-CoV-2-associated. Each spike-specific TCR was assigned to its reactive spike region and to a CD4 or CD8 class using the MIRA data. Log10-transformed breadth and depth values were compared by one-way ANOVA with Sidak's multiple comparisons tests. TCRdb took over this immuneACCESS table, retaining in-frame rearrangements with V and J assigned. Such tables are incomplete; in checked studies, under half of the missing clones stem from an unresolved V gene, and the remainder is unexplained. D and trimming were read from the DNA, whereas the V and J calls and clone size are those reported in that table. In this sample the table shows some 110,000 clones, approximately 83% of which occur a single time. The ten largest account for roughly 3.9% of the sample.

The receptor comes from an adult in good health. The chain was built from TRBV2 and TRBJ2-1, with 7 middle bases fitting TRBD1. Sequencing used peripheral blood, obtained on day 0 of MenACWY control vaccination. The CDR3 region has the sequence CASSGTGVPGNEQFF. In nucleotides, the sequence is TGTGCCAGCAGTGGAACAGGGGTCCCAGGCAATGAGCAGTTCTTC.